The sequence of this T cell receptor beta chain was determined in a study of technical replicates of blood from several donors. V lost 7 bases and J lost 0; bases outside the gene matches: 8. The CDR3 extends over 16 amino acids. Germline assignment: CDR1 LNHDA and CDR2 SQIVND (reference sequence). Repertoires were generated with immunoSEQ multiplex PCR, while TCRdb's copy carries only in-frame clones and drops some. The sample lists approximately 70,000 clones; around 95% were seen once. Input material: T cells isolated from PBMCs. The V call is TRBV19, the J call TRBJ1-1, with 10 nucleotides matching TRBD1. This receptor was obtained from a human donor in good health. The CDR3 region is CASTERQGALNTEAFF. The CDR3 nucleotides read TGTGCCAGTACGGAGAGACAGGGGGCCCTGAACACTGAAGCTTTCTTT.